The 22 T cell receptor beta chains below all came from one sample that was sequenced in a study of blood T cell repertoires in COVID-19. The method was immunoSEQ multiplex PCR; TCRdb's version includes in-frame clones alone and lacks a portion of them. This sample carries a few hundred thousand clones, about 87% of them seen once, and the ten largest clones take 1.5% to 2%. Sequenced: peripheral blood. The origin of the receptors is a young woman with COVID-19, enrolled during active disease.

The V and J genes are TRBV19 and TRBJ1-3, with 7 bases matching TRBD1. The V gene end was trimmed by 5 bases and the J gene end by 4 bases; junction bases not matched to a gene: 2. The CDR3 runs 13 residues. Germline V lookup: CDR1 LNHDA, CDR2 SQIVND (reference sequence). In nucleotides, the CDR3 is TGTGCCAGTAGTGCGGGACAGGGAAACACCATATATTTT. This gives the protein CASSAGQGNTIYF. Full variable domain (rest looked up from reference TRBV19 and TRBJ1-3): DGGITQSPKYLFRKEGQNVTLSCEQNLNHDAMYWYRQDPGQGLRLIYYSQIVNDFQKGDIAEGYSVSREKKESFPLTVTSAQKNPTAFYLCASSAGQGNTIYFGEGSWLTVV.

This chain links TRBV19 with TRBJ2-3, with D possibly matching TRBD2 (5 bases). The ends were cut back, 5 bases at V and 3 bases at J, with 9 bases in the middle. The germline V gene has CDR1 LNHDA and CDR2 SQIVND (reference sequence). The CDR3 is 13 amino acids. DNA of the CDR3: TGTGCCAGTAGTTTCGGACTGACAGATACGCAGTATTTT. Protein sequence: CASSFGLTDTQYF.

This chain uses TRBV5-1 with TRBJ1-2; 11 positions agree with TRBD1. Germline V gene lookup returns CDR1 SGHRS and CDR2 YFSETQ. The ends lost 6 bases at V and 4 bases at J; junction bases unmatched: 5. The CDR3 loop spans 14 amino acids. The CDR3 protein is CASTIGTGGYGYTF. In DNA form, the CDR3 reads TGCGCCAGCACAATAGGGACAGGGGGCTATGGCTACACCTTC.

This clone was counted once. The chain links TRBV5-1 to TRBJ1-4, with D perhaps matching TRBD1 (6 bases). Per germline, CDR1 SGHRS and CDR2 YFSETQ. The CDR3 is made up of 15 amino acids. Trimming removed 3 bases from V and 1 base from J, with 10 bases in between. This CDR3 is CASSSTGRTNEKLFF. The CDR3 DNA is TGCGCCAGCAGCTCCACAGGGCGAACTAATGAAAAACTGTTTTTT.

The chain employs TRBV11-2 and TRBJ2-7; 8 bases fit TRBD2. The CDR3 totals 15 residues. Germline V gene sequence: CDR1 SGHAT, CDR2 FQNNGV. With 1 base clipped from V and 2 bases from J, the junction kept 4 bases outside the gene matches. Here the CDR3 reads CASSLGGGHAYEQYV. The DNA for the CDR3 is TGTGCCAGCAGCTTAGGCGGGGGGCACGCCTACGAGCAGTACGTC.

The chain is built from TRBV5-1 and TRBJ2-1, with 11 positions matching TRBD2. This CDR3 spans 16 amino acids. Trimming removed 1 base from V and 7 bases from J; junction bases left unmatched: 7. Germline CDR1 is SGHRS and CDR2 is YFSETQ. The CDR3 here is CASSLTTSGGGNEQFF. The CDR3, as DNA: TGCGCCAGCAGCTTGACCACTAGCGGGGGCGGGAATGAGCAGTTCTTC.

V usage is TRBV30 and J usage is TRBJ1-1; D remains unclear. Germline V gene sequence: CDR1 GTSNPN, CDR2 SVGIG (reference sequence). V shed 0 bases and J shed 5 bases, with 13 bases lying between them. This CDR3 is built from 14 residues. The CDR3 bases are TGTGCCTGGAGTGTACCCGGGTATGGGACTGAAGCTTTCTTT. It translates to CAWSVPGYGTEAFF.

This clone has only one observation. This chain's CDR3 is CASSLGIRGKGSDTEAFF. The CDR3 DNA sequence: TGTGCCAGCAGCTTAGGGATAAGGGGGAAAGGATCGGACACTGAAGCTTTCTTT. The V gene is TRBV7-9, the J gene TRBJ1-1; a weak D match, TRBD1 (6 bases). This CDR3 is built from 18 residues. Germline CDR1 and CDR2: SEHNR and FQNEAQ (reference sequence). Trimming removed 1 base from V and 3 bases from J, with 21 bases in between.

This sequence joins TRBV5-5 and TRBJ2-7, with TRBD2 matching over 7 bases. Looked up from germline, CDR1 is SGHKS and CDR2 is YYEKEE (reference sequence). Unmatched junction bases numbered 12, after V lost 0 bases and J lost 6 bases. This CDR3 is built from 16 residues. CDR3 bases: TGTGCCAGCAGCTTGGGAATTAGCGGGTATGCCTCCGAGCAGTACTTC. Protein: CASSLGISGYASEQYF. The full variable domain, rest sourced from reference TRBV5-5 and TRBJ2-7, is DAGVTQSPTHLIKTRGQQVTLRCSPISGHKSVSWYQQVLGQGPQFIFQYYEKEERGRGNFPDRFSARQFPNYSSELNVNALLLGDSALYLCASSLGISGYASEQYFGPGTRLTVT.

V and J are TRBV11-3 and TRBJ2-1; 8 nucleotides line up with TRBD2. Germline V lookup: CDR1 SGHNT, CDR2 YENEEA. V shed 4 bases, J shed 6 bases, and the junction held 14 bases outside the gene matches. There are 17 residues in the CDR3. CDR3 in DNA: TGTGCCAGCAGCTCACTACCGGGACTAGATCCTATCAATGAGCAGTTCTTC. Translating gives CASSSLPGLDPINEQFF.

This chain links TRBV27 with TRBJ1-3, with D perhaps TRBD1 (5 bases). V lost 5 bases and J 0 bases, leaving 17 bases between the germline ends. The CDR3 runs 17 residues. Germline V lookup: CDR1 MNHEY, CDR2 SMNVEV (reference sequence). DNA of the CDR3: TGTGCCAGCAGTCCCCGACAGCATACGACCTCTGGAAACACCATATATTTT. Residues: CASSPRQHTTSGNTIYF.

The chain recombines TRBV24-1 with TRBJ2-5; D gene ambiguous. With 5 bases removed from V and 5 bases from J, the gap between germline ends came to 11 bases. This CDR3 contains 13 residues. Germline V gives CDR1 KGHDR, CDR2 SFDVKD. CDR3: CATSASGVETQYF. DNA of the CDR3: TGTGCCACCAGTGCTAGTGGCGTCGAGACCCAGTACTTC.

The gene calls are TRBV6-6 and TRBJ2-1, with 7 bases that match TRBD2. The V and J ends lost 0 bases and 15 bases, in that order; junction bases with no gene match: 17. CDR1 is MNHNY, CDR2 SVGAGI, per germline (reference sequence). The CDR3 length is 16 residues. DNA of the CDR3: TGTGCCAGCAGTTACTCGGCCCCTCCACCGCGCAGCGGGGCGTTCTTC. This encodes CASSYSAPPPRSGAFF.

As regards this clone: Here the CDR3 omits its conserved ending phenylalanine or tryptophan, so a read error is the likely source. V gene TRBV7-8 combines with J gene TRBJ1-6, with D perhaps TRBD1 (5 bases). The CDR3 is 14 residues long. V was trimmed by 2 bases and J by 7 bases, leaving 9 bases between them. Germline CDR1 reads SGHVS; CDR2 reads FQNEAQ. This CDR3 reads CASSLNRKNSPLHL. The CDR3 coding sequence is TGTGCCAGCAGCTTAAACAGGAAAAATTCACCCCTCCACCTT.

V gene TRBV5-4 combines with J gene TRBJ1-2, with 8 nucleotides matching TRBD1. Germline V gene sequence: CDR1 SGHNT, CDR2 YYREEE (reference sequence). This CDR3 contains 14 residues. Trimming removed 0 bases from V and 7 bases from J; junction bases left unmatched: 5. CDR3 nucleotide sequence: TGTGCCAGCAGCTTGGGGACAGGGTCCACTGGCTACACCTTC. Translated: CASSLGTGSTGYTF.

V usage is TRBV19 and J usage is TRBJ1-4, with a possible D match to TRBD1 (5 bases). CDR3 size: 16 residues. Trimming shortened V by 6 bases and J by 7 bases, and 21 bases separated the two germline ends. Germline V lookup: CDR1 LNHDA, CDR2 SQIVND (reference sequence). The CDR3 nucleotides read TGTGCCAGTAGCCCCGGGACGCGGGGGGAAGGTGAAAAACTGTTTTTT. Its translation is CASSPGTRGEGEKLFF.

The rearrangement joins TRBV7-2 to TRBJ1-2; D unclear. CDR3 length: 16 residues. Trimming removed 2 bases at V and 1 base at J, with 14 bases between. Germline CDR1 is SGHTA and CDR2 is FQGNSA. DNA of the CDR3: TGTGCCAGCAGCTTAAATGGCCGTTTCCTTAACTATGGCTACACCTTC. Its translation: CASSLNGRFLNYGYTF.

As for this clone: The same CDR3 can be traced to other DNA sequences in this sample. The CDR3 region is CASSPGQQETQYF. CDR3 in DNA: TGTGCCAGCTCACCAGGGCAGCAAGAGACCCAGTACTTC. The chain recombines TRBV18 with TRBJ2-5; no clear D gene. This CDR3 has 13 residues. The V gene lost 2 bases and the J gene lost 2 bases, with 6 bases spanning the gap. Germline-derived CDR1 and CDR2 are KGHSH and LQKENI.

The chain is built from TRBV2 and TRBJ2-1; D perhaps matches TRBD1 (6 bases). V was trimmed by 2 bases and J by 8 bases, leaving 16 bases between them. The CDR3 totals 15 residues. Germline values: CDR1 SNHLY, CDR2 FYNNEI. In nucleotides, the CDR3 is TGTGCCAGCAGTGAATTGGTACAGGGTCTTGATGAGCAGTTCTTC. This gives the protein CASSELVQGLDEQFF.

V usage is TRBV5-1 and J usage is TRBJ1-6; 10 bases are shared with TRBD1. V lost 5 bases and J lost 7; bases outside the gene matches: 9. The CDR3 loop spans 16 amino acids. Germline-derived CDR1 and CDR2 are SGHRS and YFSETQ. The CDR3: CASRPGTGATNSPLHF. The CDR3 bases are TGCGCCAGCAGGCCCGGGACAGGGGCAACAAATTCACCCCTCCACTTT.

The rearrangement links TRBV7-9 to TRBJ2-7, with no clear D. V lost 2 bases, J lost 1 base, and 21 bases lay in between. The CDR3 sequence is 18 residues long. Per the germline V gene, CDR1 is SEHNR and CDR2 is FQNEAQ (reference sequence). CDR3 coding DNA: TGTGCCAGCAGCTTACCCCGAACATGGCATCACCTTTCCTACGAGCAGTACGTC. It is translated as CASSLPRTWHHLSYEQYV.

The chain recombines TRBV25-1 with TRBJ1-5, with a weak D call TRBD1 (6 bases). V was pared by 6 bases and J by 4 bases, with 13 bases between. Germline CDR1 reads MGHDK; CDR2 reads SYGVNS. The CDR3 extends over 14 amino acids. CDR3: CASRGGPGNQPQHF. In nucleotides, the CDR3 is TGTGCCAGCAGGGGGGGGCCGGGTAATCAGCCCCAGCATTTT. Using reference TRBV25-1 and TRBJ1-5 for the parts outside the CDR3, the full variable domain is EADIYQTPRYLVIGTGKKITLECSQTMGHDKMYWYQQDPGMELHLIHYSYGVNSTEKGDLSSESTVSRIRTEHFPLTLESARPSHTSQYLCASRGGPGNQPQHFGDGTRLSIL.